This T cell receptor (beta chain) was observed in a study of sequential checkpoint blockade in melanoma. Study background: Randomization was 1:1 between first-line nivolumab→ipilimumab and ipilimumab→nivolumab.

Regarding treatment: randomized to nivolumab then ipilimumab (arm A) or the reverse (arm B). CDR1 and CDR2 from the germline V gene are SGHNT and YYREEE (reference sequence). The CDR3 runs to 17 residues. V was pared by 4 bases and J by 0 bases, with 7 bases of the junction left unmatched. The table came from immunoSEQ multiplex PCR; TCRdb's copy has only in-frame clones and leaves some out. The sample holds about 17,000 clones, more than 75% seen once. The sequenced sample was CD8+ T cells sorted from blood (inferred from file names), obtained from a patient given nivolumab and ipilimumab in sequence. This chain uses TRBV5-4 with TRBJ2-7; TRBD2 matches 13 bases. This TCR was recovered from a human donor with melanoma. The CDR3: CASSPWTSGGASYEQYF. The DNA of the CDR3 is TGTGCCAGCAGCCCCTGGACTAGCGGGGGAGCCTCCTACGAGCAGTACTTC.